A selection of T cell receptor beta chains follows, all from one sample in a study of beta chain features in type 1 diabetes. Generated by immunoSEQ multiplex PCR, the TCRdb table keeps only in-frame clones and is missing some. This sample yields about 700,000 clones, of which 13% are seen a single time; less than 0.025% belongs to the top ten. The sequenced sample consisted of naive CD4+ T cells from blood. Receptor source: a man younger than 35 with type 1 diabetes. CDR3s include the opening cysteine and the closing phenylalanine or tryptophan. D genes are given only for firm matches. Clone size is given for some rows only: seen once, a few or many times, or a class if the clone is expanded.

TRBJ2-5,TRBV2,NA,TRBD1,CASRWDRVETQYF,TGTGCCAGCAGGTGGGACAGGGTAGAGACCCAGTACTTC
TRBJ1-1,TRBV7-9,NA,NA,CASSSMVQGITEAFF,TGTGCCAGCAGCTCAATGGTTCAGGGCATCACTGAAGCTTTCTTT
TRBJ2-3,TRBV7-2,NA,TRBD2,CASRKEGVWTSGTDTQYF,TGTGCCAGCAGAAAAGAGGGGGTTTGGACTAGCGGTACAGATACGCAGTATTTT
TRBJ2-5,TRBV10-1,NA,NA,CASSDQETQYF,TGCGCCAGCAGTGATCAAGAGACCCAGTACTTC
TRBJ1-4,TRBV7-2,NA,NA,CASSLGWGEKLFF,TGTGCCAGCAGCTTAGGGTGGGGTGAAAAACTGTTTTTT
TRBJ1-2,TRBV4-1,few,TRBD1,CASSQELGQGTLGYTF,TGCGCCAGCAGCCAAGAGCTTGGACAGGGGACTCTTGGCTACACCTTC
TRBJ2-3,TRBV6-5,NA,NA,CASSYSQGGSTDTQYF,TGTGCCAGCAGTTACTCCCAGGGGGGCTCCACAGATACGCAGTATTTT
TRBJ2-6,TRBV19,few,NA,CACHLGSGANVLTF,TGTGCCTGCCACCTAGGGAGTGGGGCCAACGTCCTGACTTTC
TRBJ2-3,TRBV29-1,few,NA,CSAHIGASTDTQYF,TGCAGCGCCCATATCGGCGCGAGCACAGATACGCAGTATTTT
TRBJ1-3,TRBV9,NA,TRBD1,CASSVTGDTSGNTIYF,TGTGCCAGCAGCGTAACAGGGGACACCTCTGGAAACACCATATATTTT
TRBJ2-5,TRBV10-3,many,TRBD2,CAIGTSGMETQYF,TGTGCCATCGGGACTAGCGGAATGGAGACCCAGTACTTC
TRBJ2-7,TRBV30,NA,NA,CAWSRGRGEQYF,TGTGCCTGGAGTCGGGGTAGGGGCGAGCAGTACTTC
TRBJ1-2,TRBV25-1,few,TRBD1,CASSVLAGGSGGYTF,TGTGCCAGCAGTGTCCTGGCAGGGGGCTCGGGTGGCTACACCTTC
TRBJ1-1,TRBV14,few,NA,CASSQGTGPREAFF,TGTGCCAGCAGCCAAGGAACAGGGCCTCGAGAAGCTTTCTTT
TRBJ2-3,TRBV5-1,NA,NA,CASSWITIGSLNSVSDTQYF,TGCGCCAGCAGTTGGATCACTATTGGTTCTCTTAATAGTGTCTCAGATACGCAGTATTTT
TRBJ2-2,TRBV10-3,few,NA,CASSQGPNTGELFF,TGTGCCTCCAGTCAGGGACCGAACACCGGGGAGCTGTTTTTT
TRBJ2-2,TRBV4-1,NA,NA,CASSQSIGGSTGELFF,TGCGCCAGCAGCCAATCGATAGGGGGGTCCACCGGGGAGCTGTTTTTT
TRBJ2-7,TRBV29-1,NA,NA,CSVQQGFVEQYF,TGCAGCGTCCAACAGGGATTCGTGGAGCAGTACTTC
TRBJ2-7,TRBV10-3,NA,TRBD2,CAISEPSGGYEQYF,TGTGCCATCAGTGAGCCCAGCGGGGGTTACGAGCAGTACTTC
TRBJ1-3,TRBV30,few,TRBD1,CAWTTGRGNTIYF,TGTGCCTGGACGACAGGGAGAGGAAACACCATATATTTT
TRBJ1-1,TRBV2,NA,NA,CASTLDSRAFF,TGTGCCAGCACCCTCGACAGTCGAGCTTTCTTT
TRBJ2-7,TRBV5-1,NA,NA,CASSFPPQYEQYF,TGCGCCAGCAGCTTCCCACCCCAGTACGAGCAGTACTTC
TRBJ1-1,TRBV30,NA,TRBD1,CAWDRGVNTEAFF,TGTGCCTGGGACAGGGGTGTGAACACTGAAGCTTTCTTT
TRBJ2-3,TRBV7-8,NA,NA,CASSPAGSTDTQYF,TGTGCCAGCAGCCCAGCTGGTAGCACAGATACGCAGTATTTT
TRBJ2-2,TRBV2,NA,NA,CASRAPLGWNTGELFF,TGTGCCAGCAGGGCCCCATTGGGCTGGAACACCGGGGAGCTGTTTTTT
TRBJ2-3,TRBV29-1,few,TRBD1,CSSGRLGQGRLNTQYF,TGCAGCTCTGGAAGGCTCGGACAGGGAAGGTTGAATACGCAGTATTTT
TRBJ1-1,TRBV7-9,NA,TRBD1,CASSLPTGGQHTEAFF,TGTGCCAGCAGCTTACCGACAGGGGGCCAGCACACTGAAGCTTTCTTT
TRBJ2-3,TRBV9,NA,NA,CASSFRLGMGTDTQYF,TGTGCCAGCAGCTTCCGACTAGGAATGGGCACAGATACGCAGTATTTT
TRBJ2-5,TRBV2,NA,NA,CASSDLAGETQYF,TGTGCCAGCAGTGACCTGGCGGGAGAGACCCAGTACTTC
TRBJ2-3,TRBV5-1,NA,TRBD1,CASSPGQGEDTQYF,TGCGCCAGCAGCCCCGGACAGGGGGAAGATACGCAGTATTTT
TRBJ1-1,TRBV28,NA,NA,CASSLFQGPAGTEAFF,TGTGCCAGCAGTTTATTCCAGGGCCCCGCAGGAACTGAAGCTTTCTTT
TRBJ1-6,TRBV5-1,NA,TRBD1,CASSLQGNNSPLHF,TGCGCCAGCAGCTTACAGGGGAATAATTCACCCCTCCACTTT
TRBJ1-5,TRBV29-1,NA,TRBD1,CSVATGTGLSNQPQHF,TGCAGCGTCGCTACCGGGACAGGTCTTAGCAATCAGCCCCAGCATTTT
TRBJ1-1,TRBV30,NA,NA,CAWGKRDKNTEAFF,TGTGCCTGGGGAAAACGGGACAAGAACACTGAAGCTTTCTTT
TRBJ1-3,TRBV13,few,NA,CASSFKSTPYLVRDF,TGTGCCAGCAGCTTCAAATCGACCCCCTATCTTGTCCGGGATTTT
TRBJ1-5,TRBV2,NA,NA,CASAMGRLNQPQHF,TGTGCCAGCGCCATGGGACGTCTGAATCAGCCCCAGCATTTT
TRBJ2-7,TRBV13,few,TRBD2,CASSLSGGREQYF,TGTGCCAGCAGCTTATCGGGCGGGAGAGAGCAGTACTTC
TRBJ2-2,TRBV28,few,NA,CASSPTPWGGELFF,TGTGCCAGCAGCCCAACCCCATGGGGCGGGGAGCTGTTTTTT
TRBJ1-5,TRBV30,NA,NA,CAWSFDSNQPQHF,TGTGCCTGGAGTTTCGATAGCAATCAGCCCCAGCATTTT
TRBJ2-3,TRBV29-1,few,NA,CSVEGWGDTQYF,TGCAGCGTTGAAGGGTGGGGGGATACGCAGTATTTT
TRBJ1-4,TRBV9,NA,TRBD1,CASSVATQGASTNEKLFF,TGTGCCAGCAGCGTAGCTACACAGGGGGCTTCAACTAATGAAAAACTGTTTTTT
TRBJ2-5,TRBV5-4,NA,NA,CASSRTVQETQYF,TGTGCCAGCAGTCGGACAGTACAAGAGACCCAGTACTTC
TRBJ1-5,TRBV6-5,NA,TRBD1,CASSYTGTGNQPQHF,TGTGCCAGCAGTTACACGGGGACAGGCAATCAGCCCCAGCATTTT
TRBJ1-6,TRBV5-1,few,NA,CASSEKGQRSPLHF,TGCGCCAGCAGCGAGAAGGGGCAGCGTTCACCCCTCCACTTT
TRBJ2-7,TRBV9,few,TRBD1,CASSVAGTGAQEQYF,TGTGCCAGCAGCGTAGCCGGGACAGGGGCCCAGGAGCAGTACTTC
TRBJ1-1,TRBV19,few,NA,CASTWQVNTEAFF,TGTGCCAGTACTTGGCAGGTGAACACTGAAGCTTTCTTT
TRBJ2-5,TRBV30,few,TRBD2,CASGAGAQETQYF,TGTGCCTCCGGAGCGGGGGCTCAAGAGACCCAGTACTTC
TRBJ1-2,TRBV5-6,few,TRBD1,CASSRPPGQGVKSGYTF,TGTGCCAGCAGTCGTCCTCCGGGACAGGGGGTAAAGAGTGGCTACACCTTC
TRBJ1-2,TRBV28,NA,NA,CASRPSWGGGYTF,TGTGCCAGCAGACCCTCGTGGGGAGGCGGCTACACCTTC
TRBJ2-5,TRBV6-5,NA,TRBD1,CASSYSTGDETQYF,TGTGCCAGCAGTTACTCCACAGGGGACGAGACCCAGTACTTC